The 25 T cell receptor beta chains below were found in one sample sequenced in a study of shared clonotypes between healthy human individuals. Sequencing used immunoSEQ multiplex PCR; TCRdb keeps in-frame clones, though not all of them. Of around 940,000 clones listed, about three quarters are singletons. The sample was memory CD4+ T cells sorted from blood. Stated subset: CD45RA-negative fraction. These receptors all stem from a man aged 18 to 30 in good health.

This clone was seen once. This sequence joins TRBV29-1 and TRBJ2-4; maybe TRBD2 (6 bases). The germline gives CDR1 SQVTM, CDR2 ANQGSEA. V dropped 5 bases and J dropped 3 bases, with 17 bases sitting between them. The CDR3 is 15 amino acids. CDR3 DNA sequence: TGCAGCGTTTTCTTACCGGGGAGGAGCAAAAACATTCAGTACTTC. Translating gives CSVFLPGRSKNIQYF.

V is TRBV27 and J is TRBJ1-5; TRBD1 matches at 9 bases. Per the germline V gene, CDR1 is MNHEY and CDR2 is SMNVEV (reference sequence). The CDR3 loop spans 14 amino acids. The trim removed 6 bases at V and 6 bases at J, leaving 6 bases unmatched. The CDR3, as DNA: TGTGCCAGCAGCCTGACAGGGGGTCGTCAGCCCCAGCATTTT. Translation: CASSLTGGRQPQHF.

This chain joins TRBV18 and TRBJ1-6; 8 bases fit TRBD1. The CDR3 is made up of 14 amino acids. The germline V gene encodes CDR1 KGHSH and CDR2 LQKENI. J gave up 8 bases and V 6 bases, and 6 bases lay outside the gene matches. CDR3 residues: CASSRQGRDSPLHF. CDR3 DNA: TGTGCCAGCTCGCGACAGGGGAGGGATTCACCCCTCCACTTT.

This chain connects TRBV5-1 to TRBJ1-2, with D hard to call. V gave up 4 bases and J gave up 0 bases, with 10 bases separating them. Germline V gene sequence: CDR1 SGHRS, CDR2 YFSETQ. The CDR3 extends over 14 amino acids. The CDR3 here is CASSREGANYGYTF. The CDR3 DNA follows: TGCGCCAGCAGCCGGGAGGGAGCTAACTATGGCTACACCTTC.

The V call is TRBV4-3, the J call TRBJ2-2; D is perhaps TRBD2 (5 bases). The germline gives CDR1 LGHNA, CDR2 YSLEER. CDR3 size: 15 residues. Trimming removed 0 bases from V and 7 bases from J, with 12 bases in between. This chain's CDR3 is CASSQERGQIGELFF. As DNA, the CDR3 is TGCGCCAGCAGCCAAGAAAGAGGGCAGATCGGGGAGCTGTTTTTT.

This sequence joins TRBV19 and TRBJ1-3, with no clear D. The CDR3 consists of 16 residues. CDR1 is LNHDA and CDR2 is SQIVND in the germline V gene (reference sequence). Trimming stripped 2 bases from V and 0 bases from J, with 11 bases between. The CDR3 region is CASSIRGIDSGNTIYF. CDR3 nucleotide sequence: TGTGCCAGTAGTATAAGAGGGATAGACTCTGGAAACACCATATATTTT. Variable domain in full (rest from reference TRBV19 and TRBJ1-3): DGGITQSPKYLFRKEGQNVTLSCEQNLNHDAMYWYRQDPGQGLRLIYYSQIVNDFQKGDIAEGYSVSREKKESFPLTVTSAQKNPTAFYLCASSIRGIDSGNTIYFGEGSWLTVV.

The chain has TRBV4-1 and TRBJ2-7; the match to TRBD2 covers 9 bases. Germline-derived CDR1 and CDR2 are MGHRA and YSYEKL. CDR3 length: 17 amino acids. V lost 6 bases to trimming and J lost 2 bases; unmatched junction nucleotides: 14. This chain's CDR3 is CASSQIMTSGLTYEQYF. The CDR3 DNA reads as TGCGCCAGCAGTCAGATAATGACTAGCGGTTTAACCTACGAGCAGTACTTC.

This clone was recorded at least ten times. The rearrangement uses TRBV4-1 and TRBJ2-2; 10 nucleotides line up with TRBD2. CDR1 and CDR2 (germline): MGHRA, YSYEKL. The J segment lost 5 bases and the V segment lost 0 bases, leaving 9 bases of the junction unmatched. The CDR3 spans 18 residues. Here the CDR3 DNA reads TGCGCCAGCAGCCAAGACGCTAGCGGGAGTTATAAGACCGGGGAGCTGTTTTTT. Its protein product is CASSQDASGSYKTGELFF.

This chain connects TRBV7-3 to TRBJ2-1; 7 positions match TRBD1. V lost 5 bases, J lost 9 bases, and 4 bases stayed unmatched. Looked up from germline, CDR1 is SGHTA and CDR2 is FQGTGA. The CDR3 covers 12 residues. CDR3 protein: CASSRDRAEQFF. The CDR3 DNA sequence: TGTGCCAGCAGCCGTGACAGGGCTGAGCAGTTCTTC.

The V call is TRBV30, the J call TRBJ2-1, with a tentative D call TRBD2 (5 bases). The length of the CDR3 is 16 residues. V gave up 1 base and J gave up 7 bases, with 20 bases separating them. CDR1 and CDR2 from the germline V gene are GTSNPN and SVGIG (reference sequence). The CDR3 DNA sequence: TGTGCCTGGAGTGCTGGTTGGGGTTCGAGGGAGAATGAGCAGTTCTTC. It encodes CAWSAGWGSRENEQFF.

The chain combines TRBV10-3 with TRBJ1-2, with a tentative D call TRBD1 (6 bases). From germline, CDR1 is ENHRY and CDR2 SYGVKD. Trimming took 1 base from V and 6 from J, leaving 15 bases between them. This CDR3 is 15 amino acids long. Written as DNA, the CDR3 is TGTGCCATCAGTGAGTACGGGGGCAGAGGGGATGGCTACACCTTC. Residues: CAISEYGGRGDGYTF.

This chain uses TRBV5-1 with TRBJ2-5; TRBD1 matches 9 bases. V trimming: 4 bases; J trimming: 1 base; junction bases outside the gene matches: 5. Germline V gene data show CDR1 as SGHRS and CDR2 as YFSETQ. The CDR3 is 15 residues long. The CDR3 coding sequence is TGCGCCAGCAGCCCCCGACAGGGGGTCCAAGAGACCCAGTACTTC. This encodes CASSPRQGVQETQYF.

V usage is TRBV28 and J usage is TRBJ2-5; D perhaps matches TRBD1 (5 bases). The assigned J gene may be wrong: the sequence end matches TRBJ2-7 better. The CDR3 covers 15 residues. Per germline, CDR1 MDHEN and CDR2 SYDVKM. CDR3 loop: CASSPAEAGPYEQYF. CDR3 DNA sequence: TGTGCCAGCAGTCCGGCCGAGGCAGGGCCGTACGAGCAGTACTTC.

Here the CDR3 reads CASSEARQINSPLHF. The DNA of the CDR3 is TGTGCCAGCAGTGAAGCCCGACAGATTAATTCACCCCTCCACTTT. The genes are TRBV6-1 and TRBJ1-6, with D perhaps TRBD1 (5 bases). CDR1 and CDR2 (germline): MNHNS, SASEGT. The CDR3 is made up of 15 amino acids. V was pared by 0 bases and J by 6 bases, with 9 bases between.

This clone occurred once. The rearrangement uses TRBV7-2 and TRBJ1-1; D uncertain. The CDR3 spans 14 residues. V was clipped by 3 bases and J by 1 base, with 9 bases between them. The germline V gene encodes CDR1 SGHTA and CDR2 FQGNSA. The CDR3 is CASSFFQANTEAFF. The CDR3 DNA reads TGTGCCAGCAGCTTCTTCCAGGCGAACACTGAAGCTTTCTTT. The complete variable domain, with remaining parts taken from reference TRBV7-2 and TRBJ1-1, reads GAGVSQSPSNKVTEKGKDVELRCDPISGHTALYWYRQSLGQGLEFLIYFQGNSAPDKSGLPSDRFSAERTGGSVSTLTIQRTQQEDSAVYLCASSFFQANTEAFFGQGTRLTVV.

The chain combines TRBV7-2 with TRBJ1-1; the D gene is possibly TRBD1 (6 bases). V lost 4 bases, J lost 5 bases, and 11 bases lay in between. Germline V lookup: CDR1 SGHTA, CDR2 FQGNSA. The CDR3 runs 13 residues. The CDR3 nucleotides are TGTGCCAGCAGCTCCAGACAGGTTACTGAAGCTTTCTTT. Amino acids: CASSSRQVTEAFF.

The chain uses TRBV6-1 and TRBJ2-7; D gene uncertain. The germline gives CDR1 MNHNS, CDR2 SASEGT. V lost 1 base, J lost 2 bases, and 9 bases lay in between. This CDR3 spans 14 amino acids. The CDR3 reads CASSEDNGPYEQYF. The DNA of the CDR3 is TGTGCCAGCAGTGAAGATAACGGGCCCTACGAGCAGTACTTC.

The rearrangement uses TRBV5-1 and TRBJ2-7; D is ambiguous. V was shortened by 4 bases and J by 0 bases, with 8 bases between the two germline ends. The CDR3 consists of 13 residues. The germline CDR1 and CDR2 sequences are SGHRS and YFSETQ. The CDR3 here is CASSHGYSYEQYF. The CDR3 DNA sequence: TGCGCCAGCAGCCACGGGTACTCCTACGAGCAGTACTTC. The entire variable domain, with the rest obtained from reference TRBV5-1 and TRBJ2-7, is as follows: KAGVTQTPRYLIKTRGQQVTLSCSPISGHRSVSWYQQTPGQGLQFLFEYFSETQRNKGNFPGRFSGRQFSNSRSEMNVSTLELGDSALYLCASSHGYSYEQYFGPGTRLTVT.

In its sample, this clone was seen a few times. The chain is built from TRBV18 and TRBJ2-6; either TRBD1 or TRBD2 may supply D (5 bases each). Between the trimmed V and J ends, which lost 1 base and 1 base, there was a span of 8 bases. The germline V gene encodes CDR1 KGHSH and CDR2 LQKENI. There are 16 residues in the CDR3. The chain's CDR3 is CASSPRGASGANVLTF. The DNA for the CDR3 is TGTGCCAGCTCACCACGAGGGGCATCTGGGGCCAACGTCCTGACTTTC.

This sequence joins TRBV30 and TRBJ2-1; 11 positions agree with TRBD2. Germline lookup yields CDR1 GTSNPN and CDR2 SVGIG (reference sequence). Trimming at V came to 5 bases and at J to 7 bases, leaving 7 bases not matched to a gene. The length of the CDR3 is 14 residues. In DNA form, the CDR3 reads TGTGCCTGGGTTAGCGGGAGGGCCGTTAATGAGCAGTTCTTC. This gives the protein CAWVSGRAVNEQFF.

This clone was observed at least ten times. The J gene is TRBJ2-6, the V gene TRBV5-1; a weak D match, TRBD1 (5 bases). Germline V gene data show CDR1 as SGHRS and CDR2 as YFSETQ. The V and J ends lost 4 bases and 4 bases respectively, with 12 bases between them. The CDR3 length is 15 residues. This chain's CDR3 is CASSRQTAGANVLTF. The DNA of the CDR3 is TGCGCCAGCAGCCGACAGACGGCCGGGGCCAACGTCCTGACTTTC.

The chain joins TRBV5-8 to TRBJ2-7; D gene unclear. The CDR3 sequence is 11 residues long. Deletions cut 2 bases from V and 5 bases from J, with 5 bases between. CDR1 is SGHTS and CDR2 is YDEGEE in the germline V gene. The DNA for the CDR3 is TGTGCCAGCAGCTTCGTCCACGAGCAGTACTTC. This translates into CASSFVHEQYF.

This clone was seen only once. The gene calls are TRBV27 and TRBJ2-1; 12 bases fit TRBD2. V was clipped by 6 bases and J by 9 bases; unmatched bases: 9. The CDR3 is 15 amino acids. Looked up from germline, CDR1 is MNHEY and CDR2 is SMNVEV (reference sequence). The CDR3 DNA sequence: TGTGCCAGCAGATCTAGCGGGGGGGCATCTCGTGAGCAGTTCTTC. Translated, it gives CASRSSGGASREQFF.

This sequence joins TRBV7-2 and TRBJ2-3; the D gene is possibly TRBD2 (6 bases). The ends were cut back, 4 bases at V and 5 bases at J, with 13 bases in the middle. The germline V gene has CDR1 SGHTA and CDR2 FQGNSA. The length of the CDR3 is 14 residues. The CDR3, as DNA: TGTGCCAGCAGCTCCTCTGGGGGAGGAGATACGCAGTATTTT. Its protein product is CASSSSGGGDTQYF.

This sequence joins TRBV19 and TRBJ1-5; no clear D gene. V was shortened by 4 bases and J by 3 bases, with 4 bases between the two germline ends. The CDR3 is made up of 12 amino acids. Germline V gene data show CDR1 as LNHDA and CDR2 as SQIVND (reference sequence). This chain's CDR3 is CASSKLNQPQHF. In DNA, the CDR3 is TGTGCCAGTAGTAAACTCAATCAGCCCCAGCATTTT.